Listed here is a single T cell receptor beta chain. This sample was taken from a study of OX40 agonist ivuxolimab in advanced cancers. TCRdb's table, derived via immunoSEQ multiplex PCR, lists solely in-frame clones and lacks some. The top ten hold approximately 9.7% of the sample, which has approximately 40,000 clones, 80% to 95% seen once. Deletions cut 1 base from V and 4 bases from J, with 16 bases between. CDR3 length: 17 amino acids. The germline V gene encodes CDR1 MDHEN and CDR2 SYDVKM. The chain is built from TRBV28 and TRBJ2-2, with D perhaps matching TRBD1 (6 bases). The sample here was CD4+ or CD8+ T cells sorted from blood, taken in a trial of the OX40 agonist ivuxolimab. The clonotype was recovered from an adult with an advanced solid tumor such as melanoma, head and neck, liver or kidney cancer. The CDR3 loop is CASSLFTPLGATGELFF. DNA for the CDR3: TGTGCCAGCAGTTTATTTACTCCGCTGGGGGCCACCGGGGAGCTGTTTTTT. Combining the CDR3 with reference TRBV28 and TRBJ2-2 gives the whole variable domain DVKVTQSSRYLVKRTGEKVFLECVQDMDHENMFWYRQDPGLGLRLIYFSYDVKMKEKGDIPEGYSVSREKKERFSLILESASTNQTSMYLCASSLFTPLGATGELFFGEGSRLTVL.